The rows below give T cell receptor beta chains drawn from one sample of a study of blood T cell repertoires in COVID-19. Assay: immunoSEQ multiplex PCR; the TCRdb copy retains only in-frame clones and omits some. The table lists approximately 200,000 clones, roughly 90% of them singletons. Sequences were obtained from peripheral blood. Receptors originate from a woman in her sixties with acute or convalescent COVID-19. The CDR3 runs from the conserved cysteine through the conserved F or W. A D gene is named only where the DNA matches it firmly. The listing skips clone size in some rows; elsewhere it reads once, few, many or a size class.

d_gene	abundance	v_gene	j_gene	CDR3nt	CDR3aa
NA	NA	TRBV18	TRBJ1-1	TGTGCCAGCTCACCGATCCAGACTGAAGCTTTCTTT	CASSPIQTEAFF
NA	once	TRBV20-1	TRBJ2-3	TGCAGTGCTAGAGTAGCAAGTACGCAGTATTTT	CSARVASTQYF
NA	once	TRBV7-9	TRBJ2-2	TGTGCCAGCAGCTTAATACAGGGCCCAACCGGGGAGCTGTTTTTT	CASSLIQGPTGELFF
TRBD1	NA	TRBV6-5	TRBJ1-2	TGTGCCAGCAACTACTTGGCGACAGGGTCTGGCTACACCTTC	CASNYLATGSGYTF
NA	few	TRBV11-3	TRBJ2-3	TGTGCCAGCAGCTTCGGTTTTATCGGGGGTGATACGCAGTATTTT	CASSFGFIGGDTQYF
NA	NA	TRBV7-2	TRBJ1-3	TGTGCCAGCAGCATGGATCCGGGAGGAAACACCATATATTTT	CASSMDPGGNTIYF
NA	NA	TRBV7-3	TRBJ1-1	TGTGCCAGCAGCTTAACCCCAGGGATCGACACTGAAGCTTTCTTT	CASSLTPGIDTEAFF
TRBD1	NA	TRBV11-2	TRBJ1-1	TGTGCCAGCAGCTTCCCGGACAGGGCAAGATTTATGAACACTGAAGCTTTCTTT	CASSFPDRARFMNTEAFF
NA	NA	TRBV7-2	TRBJ1-4	TGTGCCAGCAGCTGGGTCGGGGGAACTAATGAAAAACTGTTTTTT	CASSWVGGTNEKLFF
TRBD2	NA	TRBV5-1	TRBJ2-2	TGCGCCAGCAGCTTGGTCGTAGCGGGGGGCCCAACCGGGGAGCTGTTTTTT	CASSLVVAGGPTGELFF
TRBD1	NA	TRBV2	TRBJ1-2	TGTGCCAGCAGCGGTACAGGGGGCGGCTATGGCTACACCTTC	CASSGTGGGYGYTF
NA	NA	TRBV20-1	TRBJ2-5	TGCAGTGCTATAGCAGGGGCCCAGTACTTC	CSAIAGAQYF
NA	NA	TRBV24-1	TRBJ2-1	TGTGCCACCAGTGACTTTCTAGCGAATGAGCAGTTCTTC	CATSDFLANEQFF
NA	NA	TRBV28	TRBJ2-3	TGTGCAGTCGGGAGACCGGGGAACACAGATACGCAGTATTTT	CAVGRPGNTDTQYF
TRBD1	NA	TRBV4-2	TRBJ1-2	TGTGCCAGCAGCCAAGTGAGACAGGGGGGCTACACCTTC	CASSQVRQGGYTF
TRBD2	NA	TRBV11-1	TRBJ2-3	TGTGCCAGCAGCCCAAGACTAGCGGGGAGCACAGATACGCAGTATTTT	CASSPRLAGSTDTQYF
NA	NA	TRBV2	TRBJ2-1	TGTGCCAGCCCCCTCAGAGCGGGCCTCAGGAGGGATGAGCAGTTCTTC	CASPLRAGLRRDEQFF
TRBD1	NA	TRBV2	TRBJ2-7	TGTGCCAGCAGTAGGGACAGGGGGGCCCTCTACGAGCAGTACTTC	CASSRDRGALYEQYF
NA	NA	TRBV19	TRBJ1-3	TGTGCCAGTACCCCGGGCGGGATAAGTGGAAACACCATATATTTT	CASTPGGISGNTIYF
TRBD1	few	TRBV19	TRBJ1-1	TGTGCCAGTAGTACGACGGGACAGCTTGAAGCTTTCTTT	CASSTTGQLEAFF
TRBD1	NA	TRBV6-1	TRBJ2-5	TGTGCCAGCAGTGGTTCGACAGGGGGCGGCCAAGAGACCCAGTACTTC	CASSGSTGGGQETQYF
TRBD1	NA	TRBV5-5	TRBJ1-6	TGTGCCAGCAGCTTGGCGGGACAGGGTGCTTCACCCCTCCACTTT	CASSLAGQGASPLHF
TRBD1	NA	TRBV29-1	TRBJ1-1	TGCAGCGGTGGGACAGGGAAACGAAACACTGAAGCTTTCTTT	CSGGTGKRNTEAFF
NA	NA	TRBV30	TRBJ2-3	TGTGCCTGGAGAGGGGGGGGTGGCACAGATACGCAGTATTTT	CAWRGGGGTDTQYF
NA	many	TRBV12-3/TRBV12-4	TRBJ1-2	TGTGCCAGCAGGAAACAGGGAGTTGATGGCTACACCTTC	CASRKQGVDGYTF
TRBD2	NA	TRBV10-3	TRBJ2-3	TGTGCCATCATGAGAACGGGGGGAGGGCATAGCACAGATACGCAGTATTTT	CAIMRTGGGHSTDTQYF
TRBD1	NA	TRBV5-1	TRBJ1-1	TGCGCCAGCAGCTTGTTGAACAGGGGGGAGAACACTGAAGCTTTCTTT	CASSLLNRGENTEAFF
TRBD1	NA	TRBV28	TRBJ1-3	TGTGCCAGCAGTTTATCGGGACAGCTATCTGGAAACACCATATATTTT	CASSLSGQLSGNTIYF
TRBD1	NA	TRBV18	TRBJ1-1	TGTGCCAGCTCACCTAGACAGGGGACGGACACTGAAGCTTTCTTT	CASSPRQGTDTEAFF
TRBD1	NA	TRBV9	TRBJ1-2	TGTGCCAGCAGCGAAAACAATGGGGACAGGGGCACCGGCTACACCTTC	CASSENNGDRGTGYTF
TRBD1	NA	TRBV18	TRBJ1-2	TGTGCCAGCTCACCATCGGACAGGGCCTATGGCTACACCTTC	CASSPSDRAYGYTF
TRBD1	NA	TRBV4-2	TRBJ1-6	TGTGCCAGCAGCCAAGATCTGGGACAGGGGCGAGTTTCACCCCTCCACTTT	CASSQDLGQGRVSPLHF
NA	NA	TRBV6-6	TRBJ1-6	TGTGCCAGCAGTTCCACGGGGGGTAATTCACCCCTCCACTTT	CASSSTGGNSPLHF
TRBD2	NA	TRBV27	TRBJ2-7	TGTGCCAGCAGTCCGCGGGGGGGAGTTTCCTACGAGCAGTACTTC	CASSPRGGVSYEQYF
NA	once	TRBV28	TRBJ1-1	TGTGCCAGCAGTTACCCCGACAGAAACACTGAAGCTTTCTTT	CASSYPDRNTEAFF
NA	NA	TRBV7-2	TRBJ1-3	TGTGCCAGCAGCGCCCAGGGAGGGGGGACTGGAAACACCATATATTTT	CASSAQGGGTGNTIYF